The clone carrying this T cell receptor (beta chain) appeared once. Patients in Seattle were enrolled during active infection, then followed longitudinally. The sample originates from a study of blood T cell repertoires in COVID-19. The wider study: Material from acute and convalescent COVID-19 was sourced from the United States, Italy and Spain.

Source study methods: Estimated nucleated cell counts came from reference gene primer amplification. TCRdb's copy holds only in-frame clones and misses some; the assay was immunoSEQ multiplex PCR. The D gene and trimming were derived from the DNA, and the V and J assignments and clone size from that table. The sample consists of 150,000 to 200,000 clones, less than 90% of them appearing once. Input material: peripheral blood. The origin of this receptor is a woman aged 70 to 79 with COVID-19, enrolled during active disease.

The CDR3 DNA sequence: TGCGCCAGCAGGATGACTGGGGGCACAGGGCGAGTGAACACTGAAGCTTTCTTT. Encoded protein: CASRMTGGTGRVNTEAFF. This sequence joins TRBV5-1 and TRBJ1-1, with D perhaps TRBD1 (6 bases). Germline assignment: CDR1 SGHRS and CDR2 YFSETQ. Trimming took 5 bases from V and 0 from J, leaving 23 bases between them. The CDR3 totals 18 residues.